This is a list of T cell receptor beta chains from one sample in a study of Graves' ophthalmopathy and Graves' hyperthyroidism. TCRdb re-called the multiplex PCR reads with MiXCR, one entry per CDR3 protein. The profile covers over 45,000 distinct CDR3 sequences, with around 45% appearing a single time and roughly 20% taken by the ten largest. Sequencing used peripheral blood. These TCRs come from an adult man with Graves' ophthalmopathy. Both conserved end residues are part of each CDR3. A D gene is named only where the DNA matches it firmly. Size values are once, few and many counts, or a class for expanded clones, and some rows have none.

D	V	size	J	DNA	CDR3
TRBD1	TRBV7-9	once	TRBJ2-1	TGTGCCAGCAGCTTAGGCAGGGGGAGCTACAATGAGCAGTTCTTC	CASSLGRGSYNEQFF
-	TRBV20-1	few	TRBJ2-6	TGCAGTGCCCTTCTCATCGACTCTGGGGCCAACGTCCTGACTTTC	CSALLIDSGANVLTF
-	TRBV5-1	many	TRBJ2-7	TGCGCCAGCACCAGCGGGGGACAGAGGGGGGCCTACGAGCAGTACTTC	CASTSGGQRGAYEQYF
TRBD2	TRBV24-1	many	TRBJ2-5	TGTGCCACCAGTGGGGGAGGGGAGACCCAGTACTTC	CATSGGGETQYF
TRBD1	TRBV6-2/TRBV6-3	many	TRBJ1-2	TGTGCCAGCAGCAAACGCCCACCGACCGGGACAGGGCACTATGGCTACACCTTC	CASSKRPPTGTGHYGYTF
-	TRBV9	few	TRBJ2-1	TGTGCCAGCAGCGTAACGGGACTTACTTACAATGAGCAGTTCTTC	CASSVTGLTYNEQFF
-	TRBV19	-	TRBJ2-1	TGTGCCAGTAGTATCGGCGCGGGATTCACCGGGGAGCAGTTCTTC	CASSIGAGFTGEQFF
-	TRBV14	-	TRBJ1-2	TGTGCCAGCAGCCAATGGCAGATGGCTGGCTACACCTTC	CASSQWQMAGYTF
-	TRBV6-5	many	TRBJ1-1	TGTGCCAGCAGGCCAGGGGTTGGGACTGAAGCTTTCTTT	CASRPGVGTEAFF
TRBD1	TRBV7-2	-	TRBJ2-5	TGTGCCACCGCTCCCCGGGACAGGGGGCGAGGCGAGACCCAGTACTTC	CATAPRDRGRGETQYF
TRBD2	TRBV2	many	TRBJ2-2	TGTGCCAGCAAGGCTCCTTTAGCGGGGGGGATGGCCGGGGAGCTGTTTTTT	CASKAPLAGGMAGELFF
-	TRBV6-4	-	TRBJ2-1	TGTGCCAGCAGTGAAAACACCGGGAACCAAGGGCAGTTCTTC	CASSENTGNQGQFF
-	TRBV12-3/TRBV12-4	many	TRBJ1-1	TGTGCCAGCGGGACCCATGAAGCTTTCTTT	CASGTHEAFF
-	TRBV25-1	medium-sized	TRBJ1-5	TGTGCCAGCAGTGTAGGGATGAGTCAGCCCCAGCATTTT	CASSVGMSQPQHF
-	TRBV24-1	few	TRBJ2-2	TGTGCCACCAGTGATACTGGGACGGCCGGGGAGCTGTTTTTT	CATSDTGTAGELFF